These T cell receptor beta chains were read from a single sample in a study of blood T cell repertoires in COVID-19. Method: immunoSEQ multiplex PCR; TCRdb's copy keeps in-frame clones and lacks some. The data show tens of thousands of clones, about 73% seen once. The sample comprised peripheral blood. Receptors were obtained from a woman of 80 years or more with acute or convalescent COVID-19. CDR3s include the opening cysteine and the closing phenylalanine or tryptophan. Each record gives: V gene, J gene, CDR3 protein.

TRBV9	TRBJ2-1	CASSVAFGSNEQFF
TRBV24-1	TRBJ2-5	CATSDKGQIGQETQYF
TRBV6-4	TRBJ2-1	CASSAAGGTYNEQFF
TRBV15	TRBJ2-2	CATSRDRGTGEVGTGELFF
TRBV11-3	TRBJ1-5	CASSYQGDQPQHF
TRBV30	TRBJ1-3	CAWRASSGNTIYF
TRBV10-1	TRBJ2-1	CASSDGQGGFDEQFF
TRBV19	TRBJ1-2	CASSSRGRERYTF
TRBV5-4	TRBJ1-1	CASSYIGAENTEAFF
TRBV5-4	TRBJ1-2	CASSFAGFNYGYTF
TRBV3-1/TRBV3-2	TRBJ1-5	CASRTPGQVNQPQHF
TRBV6-5	TRBJ2-1	CASSIRGSGVQFF
TRBV6-5	TRBJ1-6	CASGEGNSPLHF
TRBV6-1	TRBJ2-2	CASSGDGLAGTGELFF
TRBV5-5	TRBJ1-4	CASSLAGVNEKLFF
TRBV14	TRBJ1-4	CASSQDAGAGEKLFF
TRBV4-1	TRBJ2-7	CASSQDRAGEQYF
TRBV24-1	TRBJ2-3	CATSETGTGDTDTQYF
TRBV19	TRBJ1-4	CASSTVFPPTNEKLFF
TRBV18	TRBJ2-7	CASSPRRGIYEQYF
TRBV28	TRBJ2-3	CASSLKQAQYF
TRBV10-2	TRBJ2-7	CASSEAGTSGSSGTYF
TRBV7-8	TRBJ2-2	CASSRITGGSNTGELFF
TRBV7-9	TRBJ2-5	CASSLGPGLGEETQYF
TRBV9	TRBJ2-5	CASSPGDSRLRAQYF
TRBV5-4	TRBJ2-6	CASSFRDRGVNVLTF
TRBV7-2	TRBJ2-5	CASSFVGQVQETQYF
TRBV10-3	TRBJ2-1	CATSRDSNEQFF
TRBV27	TRBJ2-1	CAVSPGTGYSEQFF
TRBV5-4	TRBJ2-1	CASSLRLAGGDEQFF
TRBV27	TRBJ1-2	CASSLSGGGYGYTF
TRBV28	TRBJ1-2	CASSLRNPGQGIYGYTF